The clone carrying this TCR beta chain appeared once. This record belongs to a study of blood T cell repertoires in COVID-19. On the study more broadly: PBMCs, B-cell-depleted T cells, or T cells were the source of the cDNA or gDNA that made up the material.

Some clones are missing from TCRdb's copy, which holds only in-frame ones; the method was immunoSEQ multiplex PCR. The sample shows a few hundred thousand clones, roughly 90% of them seen only once. CDR3 length: 14 residues. V was clipped by 5 bases and J by 4 bases; unmatched bases: 3. Germline CDR1 reads SEHNR; CDR2 reads FQNEAQ (reference sequence). The chain couples TRBV7-9 to TRBJ1-1; TRBD1 matches 11 bases. This TCR came from a man in his sixties with acute or convalescent COVID-19. Source material: peripheral blood. DNA for the CDR3: TGTGCCAGCAGCCTAGGACAGGGGGCCACTGAAGCTTTCTTT. This encodes CASSLGQGATEAFF.